These T cell receptor delta chains were read from a single sample in a study of DNA immune sequencing with unique molecular identifiers. TCRdb processed the multiplex PCR reads again with the CATT caller. Among around 300 delta-chain clones listed, more than 13% were seen once. Sequenced material: buffy coat blood. Source of these receptors: a human donor in good health. Both conserved end residues are part of each CDR3. The order of the fields is V gene, J gene, clone size, D gene, CDR3 length, CDR3 DNA, CDR3 protein. The D gene is left open where the match is weak. Clone size is stated in some rows and not others, as once, few, many or a class when expanded.

V gene: TRDV2
J gene: TRDJ1
clone size: large
D gene: TRDD3
CDR3 length: 16
CDR3 DNA: TGTGCCTGTGACACCGTTACTGGGGGATATCCCGATAAACTCATCTTT
CDR3 protein: CACDTVTGGYPDKLIF

V gene: TRDV2
J gene: TRDJ1
clone size: large
D gene: NA
CDR3 length: 13
CDR3 DNA: TGTGCCTGTGACACCTGGGGTACCGATAAACTCATCTTT
CDR3 protein: CACDTWGTDKLIF

V gene: TRDV2
J gene: TRDJ1
clone size: large
D gene: NA
CDR3 length: 16
CDR3 DNA: TGTGCCTGTGACACCTTAGGGGGGACGATTACCGATAAACTCATCTTT
CDR3 protein: CACDTLGGTITDKLIF

V gene: TRDV2
J gene: TRDJ3
clone size: large
D gene: TRDD3
CDR3 length: 22
CDR3 DNA: TGTGCCTGTGACACCGCACTGACTGGGGGATACGCCACCTCCTGGGACACCCGACAGATGTTTTTC
CDR3 protein: CACDTALTGGYATSWDTRQMFF

V gene: TRDV2
J gene: TRDJ1
clone size: large
D gene: TRDD3
CDR3 length: 19
CDR3 DNA: TGTGCCTGTGACACTGTTGGTGGGGGATACGATCTGTACACCGATAAACTCATCTTT
CDR3 protein: CACDTVGGGYDLYTDKLIF

V gene: TRDV2
J gene: TRDJ1
clone size: few
D gene: NA
CDR3 length: 14
CDR3 DNA: TGTGCCTGTGACACGTTGGTCTACACCGATAAACTCATCTTT
CDR3 protein: CACDTLVYTDKLIF

V gene: TRDV2
J gene: TRDJ1
clone size: hyperexpanded
D gene: NA
CDR3 length: 15
CDR3 DNA: TGTGCCTGTGACTCCCTGTACTCGTACACCGATAAACTCATCTTT
CDR3 protein: CACDSLYSYTDKLIF

V gene: TRDV2
J gene: TRDJ1
clone size: few
D gene: NA
CDR3 length: 16
CDR3 DNA: TGTGCCTGTGACACCCTACTTAGCGAGGGGACCGATAAACTCATCTTT
CDR3 protein: CACDTLLSEGTDKLIF

V gene: TRDV2
J gene: TRDJ1
clone size: large
D gene: TRDD3
CDR3 length: 19
CDR3 DNA: TGTGCCTGTGACACTCTACTGGGGGATACGCTGGAAGCCACCGATAAACTCATCTTT
CDR3 protein: CACDTLLGDTLEATDKLIF

V gene: TRDV2
J gene: TRDJ1
clone size: large
D gene: TRDD3
CDR3 length: 20
CDR3 DNA: TGTGCCTGTGACAACTTGGGGGACCCTACAAGGAAAAAGTACACCGATAAACTCATCTTT
CDR3 protein: CACDNLGDPTRKKYTDKLIF

V gene: TRDV2
J gene: TRDJ1
clone size: large
D gene: TRDD3
CDR3 length: 14
CDR3 DNA: TGTGCCTGTGACACCCTGGGGGTGTACGATAAACTCATCTTT
CDR3 protein: CACDTLGVYDKLIF

V gene: TRDV2
J gene: TRDJ3
clone size: large
D gene: TRDD3
CDR3 length: 19
CDR3 DNA: TGTGCCTGTGACACCGTTGGGGATACTGACTCCTGGGACACCCGACAGATGTTTTTC
CDR3 protein: CACDTVGDTDSWDTRQMFF

V gene: TRDV2
J gene: TRDJ1
clone size: large
D gene: NA
CDR3 length: 14
CDR3 DNA: TGTGCCTGTGACACCGTGGGAGCCACCGATAAACTCATCTTT
CDR3 protein: CACDTVGATDKLIF

V gene: TRDV2
J gene: TRDJ1
clone size: large
D gene: NA
CDR3 length: 18
CDR3 DNA: TGTGCCTGTGACCCCGTGGAGATACGTCGGTCCCAACGTCATAAACTCATCTTT
CDR3 protein: CACDPVEIRRSQRHKLIF

V gene: TRDV2
J gene: TRDJ3
clone size: large
D gene: NA
CDR3 length: 20
CDR3 DNA: TGTGCCTGTGACACCGTCTGGGGCACCTCGAGGTCCTGGGACACCCGACAGATGTTTTTC
CDR3 protein: CACDTVWGTSRSWDTRQMFF

V gene: TRDV2
J gene: TRDJ1
clone size: NA
D gene: TRDD3
CDR3 length: 16
CDR3 DNA: TGTGCCTGTGACCCACTGGGGGACATTAACACCGATAAACTCATCTTT
CDR3 protein: CACDPLGDINTDKLIF